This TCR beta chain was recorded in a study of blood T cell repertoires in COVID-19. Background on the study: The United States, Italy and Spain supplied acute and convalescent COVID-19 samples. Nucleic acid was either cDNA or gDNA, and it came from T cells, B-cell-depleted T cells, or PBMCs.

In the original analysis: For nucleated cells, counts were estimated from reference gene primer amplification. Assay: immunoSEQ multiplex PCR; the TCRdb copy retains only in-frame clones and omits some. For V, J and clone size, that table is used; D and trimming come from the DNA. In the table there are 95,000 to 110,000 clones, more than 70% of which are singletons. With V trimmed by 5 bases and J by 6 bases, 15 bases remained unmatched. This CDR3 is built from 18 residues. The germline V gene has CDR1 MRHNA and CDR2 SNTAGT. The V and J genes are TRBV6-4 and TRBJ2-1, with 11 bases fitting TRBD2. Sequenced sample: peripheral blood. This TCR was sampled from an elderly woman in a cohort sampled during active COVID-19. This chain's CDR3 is CASSPEGTSGLVSNEQFF. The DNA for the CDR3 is TGTGCCAGCAGTCCTGAGGGGACTAGCGGTCTCGTAAGCAATGAGCAGTTCTTC.